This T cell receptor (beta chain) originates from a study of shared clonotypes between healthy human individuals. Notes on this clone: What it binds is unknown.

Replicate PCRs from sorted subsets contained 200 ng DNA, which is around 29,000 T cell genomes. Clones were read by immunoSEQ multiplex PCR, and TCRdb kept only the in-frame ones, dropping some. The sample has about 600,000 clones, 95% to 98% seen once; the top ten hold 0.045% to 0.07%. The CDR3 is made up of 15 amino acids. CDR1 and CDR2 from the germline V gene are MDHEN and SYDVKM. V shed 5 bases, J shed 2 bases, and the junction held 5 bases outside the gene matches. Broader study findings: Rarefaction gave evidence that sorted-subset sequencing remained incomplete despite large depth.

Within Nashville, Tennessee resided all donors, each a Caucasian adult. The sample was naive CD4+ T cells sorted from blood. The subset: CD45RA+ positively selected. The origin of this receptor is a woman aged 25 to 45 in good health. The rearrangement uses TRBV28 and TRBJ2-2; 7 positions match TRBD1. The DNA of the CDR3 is TGTGCCAGCAGTCTAGGGACAGACAACACCGGGGAGCTGTTTTTT. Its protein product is CASSLGTDNTGELFF.